This T cell receptor beta chain was captured by sequencing in a study of T-cell reconstitution after alpha-beta-depleted transplantation in children. Germline CDR1 and CDR2: MNHEY and SVGEGT. The CDR3 extends over 17 amino acids. With 5 bases clipped from V and 3 bases from J, the junction kept 15 bases outside the gene matches. For TCRbeta, the library was prepared with unique molecular identifiers. TCRdb processed the PCR reads anew with MiXCR; each CDR3 protein has one entry. The sample comprises some 590,000 distinct CDR3 sequences, 10% to 13% of which are singletons, and 4% to 5% rests with the top ten.

The chain is built from TRBV6-2 or TRBV6-3 and TRBJ1-1, with 7 bases matching TRBD1. The TCR comes from a human donor who donated a stem cell graft to a child with acute myeloid leukemia. The sample consisted of PBMCs from the stem cell graft donor, taken from the stem cell graft. The CDR3 sequence is CASSHATGRFVDTEAFF. The CDR3 nucleotides are TGTGCCAGCAGTCACGCGACAGGGCGGTTTGTTGACACTGAAGCTTTCTTT.